Described below is a single T cell receptor (beta chain) sequence and its context. There is no known antigen for this receptor. Base qualities are not recorded, but no much larger clone differs from it by a single base. The sample contains more than one DNA sequence encoding this CDR3. Healthy HIV-negative adults with no recently reported acute infections or vaccinations were included as donors. Every donor was a Caucasian adult residing in Nashville, Tennessee, USA. Magnetic negative selection was used to enrich CD4+ T cells, after which naive cells were positively selected on CD45RA and the negative fraction became the memory subset. Blood was collected by leukapheresis, and PBMCs were isolated by Ficoll-Histopaque density gradient centrifugation and then cryopreserved in liquid nitrogen vapor phase. Analytical flow cytometry was used to check the purity and quantity of every magnetically sorted T cell population. Genomic DNA was isolated from each sorted fraction and quantified by UV absorbance on a Nanodrop 2000c.

TCR CDR3 regions were amplified from genomic DNA by multiplex PCR using the deep immunoSEQ assay. For each cell subset, the extracted genomic DNA was distributed evenly across all wells of several immunoSEQ 96-well plates, and each plate served as one replicate. For sorted subsets, 200 to 250 ng of genomic DNA, equivalent to some 33,000 T cell genomes, went into each replicate PCR. Purified libraries were measured with a Qubit 3.0 fluorometer, size-checked on a Bioanalyzer 2100, and measured again with the KAPA Library Quantification kit. Every immunoSEQ 96-well plate was sequenced on a dedicated single-read 150-cycle Illumina NextSeq 550 flow cell. In the source study's methods: Because only junctional sequences without quality scores were contained in the immunoSEQ output, filtering matching that applied to full-length reads could not be performed. Sequences were annotated with PyIR, a Python wrapper for IgBLAST v1.9, using IMGT germline references to assign V/J genes and CDR3. Reads were removed for weak V/J assignments (E-value above 1e-6), missing CDR3, stop codons, out-of-frame junctions, or ambiguous translated residues. V3J clonotypes were defined by identical inferred V gene, J gene, and CDR3 amino acid sequence. To compute the percentage overlap between repertoires, the number of shared unique clonotypes was divided by the size of the smaller repertoire. Three approaches were used to assess repertoire richness: RTK rarefaction, the Chao1 estimator, and Recon v2.1 estimates of unobserved clonotypes. OLGA was used to compute generation probabilities for all TCRbeta clonotypes that the gDNA method yielded from four donors. Imported from immuneACCESS, the table was reduced by TCRdb to in-frame sequences with V and J called. These copies leave out some clones; in studies compared against another copy, an unresolved V gene accounts for under half, and the cause of the remainder is not known. V and J calls and clone size are given by that table; D and trimming were obtained from the DNA. The sample table lists millions of clones, approximately 93% of them with a count of one. 0.39% of the sample lies in the top ten.

This sample was included in a study of shared clonotypes between healthy human individuals (dated by TCRdb to about 2020). For the study in its entirety: The cohort included three men and a couple of women between 18 and 49 years of age. For each donor, three plates each were used for CD4 naive and CD4 memory, two plates were used for CD8 naive, and one plate was used for CD8 memory. To increase sequencing depth and limit assay-specific biases, TCR repertoire library preparation and sequencing were carried out by different laboratories using diverse techniques. Per donor, leukapheresis produced somewhere between about 0.94 and 10 billion PBMCs. The study deeply sequenced blood TCR repertoires of about 5 healthy adults to estimate repertoire size and the extent of clonotype sharing between individuals.

Overall results and qualifications from the work: The small number of donors limited the genetic and exposure-history diversity represented. Even with the large sequencing depth, rarefaction of the sorted-subset datasets indicated that sequencing was incomplete. Larger estimated clonotype richness was generally found for naive subsets than for memory subsets. Sampling was restricted to blood, and TCR repertoires in tissues likely differ from the TCR repertoires found in blood. When four donors were compared, the shared fraction of clonotypes was about 5% for naive CD4, about 4% for naive CD8, about 2.4% for memory CD4, and less than 0.45% for memory CD8. Pairwise subsampling indicated that sequencing depth was expected to affect the degree of clonotype sharing among donors. Higher generation probabilities were observed for clonotypes shared by all four sorted-subset donors than for non-shared clonotypes.

This TCR was sampled from a man younger than 35 in good health. Some clones in this sample may be carry-over from other donors' samples. Sequencing was done on a sample of naive CD4+ T cells from PBMCs. Per the publication, the cell subset or site label means: CD45RA+ positively selected.

The sequenced DNA is TGCGCCAGCAGCTACAGCTACGAGCAGTACTTC. Its translation reads: CASSYSYEQYF. Recombination joined TRBV5-1 with TRBJ2-7; the D gene remains uncertain. CDR1 SGHRS and CDR2 YFSETQ were looked up in the germline V gene. V and J are truncated by 3 bases and 3 bases respectively, leaving an intervening sequence of 4 bases. From the cysteine up to the phenylalanine, the CDR3 has a length of 11 residues. The entry retains the CDR3 DNA only, 33 bases that are in frame from base 1.